The next 22 T cell receptor beta chains were all read from a single sample in a study of technical replicates of blood from a handful of donors. Measured with immunoSEQ multiplex PCR; TCRdb has only the in-frame clones, and not every one. The sample consists of more than 80,000 clones, about 95% of them appearing once. Sequenced: T cells isolated from PBMCs. Source of these receptors: a human donor in good health.

This chain links TRBV13 with TRBJ2-1; TRBD2 matches 7 bases. This CDR3 is built from 15 residues. CDR1 is PRHDT and CDR2 is FYEKMQ in the germline V gene (reference sequence). The V gene end was trimmed by 0 bases and the J gene end by 5 bases; junction bases not matched to a gene: 4. The CDR3 is CASSLGAGRDNEQFF. The CDR3 nucleotides are TGTGCCAGCAGCTTAGGAGCGGGGAGGGACAATGAGCAGTTCTTC.

The chain couples TRBV6-1 to TRBJ2-5, with 7 bases matching TRBD1. CDR3 length: 12 amino acids. Per germline, CDR1 MNHNS and CDR2 SASEGT. J lost 4 bases, V lost 6 bases, and 2 bases had no gene match. The CDR3 sequence: CASRTGIETQYF. The CDR3 DNA follows: TGTGCCAGCAGGACAGGGATAGAGACCCAGTACTTC.

This clone has more than one count but fewer than ten. This sequence joins TRBV6-5 and TRBJ1-5, with 9 bases that match TRBD1. CDR1 MNHEY and CDR2 SVGAGI come from the germline V gene. CDR3 length equals 15 residues. The junction had 7 bases not matched to a gene; V was cut back by 5 bases and J by 5 bases. The CDR3 loop is CASSRRTGVDQPQHF. In nucleotides, the CDR3 is TGTGCCAGCAGTAGAAGGACAGGGGTCGATCAGCCCCAGCATTTT.

The chain couples TRBV11-2 to TRBJ2-7; D might be TRBD2 (5 bases). CDR1 is SGHAT, CDR2 FQNNGV, per germline. V lost 6 bases and J 3 bases, leaving 18 bases between the germline ends. The length of the CDR3 is 15 residues. The CDR3 is CASRSYRESYYEQYF. The DNA for the CDR3 is TGTGCCAGCAGATCATACCGGGAATCTTACTACGAGCAGTACTTC.

The chain combines TRBV6-1 with TRBJ1-3, with a weak D call TRBD1 (5 bases). This CDR3 is 15 amino acids long. The germline V gene encodes CDR1 MNHNS and CDR2 SASEGT. The ends were cut back, 3 bases at V and 0 bases at J, with 9 bases in the middle. The CDR3 sequence: CASSEGLGSGNTIYF. CDR3 in DNA: TGTGCCAGCAGTGAGGGACTAGGCTCTGGAAACACCATATATTTT.

A single count supports this clone. The CDR3 sequence is CSVRSGTGFSDEQFF. Written as DNA, the CDR3 is TGCAGCGTTCGTTCCGGGACAGGGTTTTCGGATGAGCAGTTCTTC. V and J are TRBV29-1 and TRBJ2-1; 9 bases are shared with TRBD1. This CDR3 has 15 residues. Per germline, CDR1 SQVTM and CDR2 ANQGSEA. V lost 5 bases to trimming and J lost 8 bases; unmatched junction nucleotides: 13.

The V gene is TRBV28, the J gene TRBJ2-3, with 7 bases aligning to TRBD2. Germline V gene data show CDR1 as MDHEN and CDR2 as SYDVKM. The junction had 2 bases not matched to a gene; V was cut back by 10 bases and J by 1 base. The CDR3 spans 12 residues. The CDR3 sequence: CATTSGTDTQYF. The CDR3 DNA sequence: TGTGCCACAACTAGCGGCACAGATACGCAGTATTTT.

The genes are TRBV5-1 and TRBJ2-3, with 9 bases aligning to TRBD2. The CDR3 extends over 16 amino acids. The V and J ends lost 0 bases and 3 bases, in that order; junction bases with no gene match: 5. Germline V lookup: CDR1 SGHRS, CDR2 YFSETQ. Here the CDR3 reads CASSLVLAGRTDTQYF. The CDR3 nucleotides are TGCGCCAGCAGCTTGGTACTAGCGGGTAGGACAGATACGCAGTATTTT.

V and J are TRBV5-6 and TRBJ1-2, with a possible D match to TRBD1 (6 bases). CDR3 length equals 14 residues. With 2 bases removed from V and 0 bases from J, the gap between germline ends came to 8 bases. CDR1 and CDR2 (germline): SGHDT, YYEEEE. In nucleotides, the CDR3 is TGTGCCAGCAGCTTAGGGGGAACTAACTATGGCTACACCTTC. This sequence encodes CASSLGGTNYGYTF. Supplemented by reference TRBV5-6 and TRBJ1-2, the full variable domain reads DAGVTQSPTHLIKTRGQQVTLRCSPKSGHDTVSWYQQALGQGPQFIFQYYEEEERQRGNFPDRFSGHQFPNYSSELNVNALLLGDSALYLCASSLGGTNYGYTFGSGTRLTVV.

The CDR3 bases are TGTGCCAGCAGCAGGAACACTGAAGCTTTCTTT. Translation: CASSRNTEAFF. The chain is built from TRBV2 and TRBJ1-1, with unresolved D. Germline V gives CDR1 SNHLY, CDR2 FYNNEI. V lost 6 bases to trimming and J lost 1 base, with 3 bases between them. The CDR3 covers 11 residues.

The chain joins TRBV5-6 to TRBJ2-4; 9 bases fit TRBD1. The CDR3 totals 14 residues. The junction had 4 bases not matched to a gene; V was cut back by 1 base and J by 8 bases. The germline gives CDR1 SGHDT, CDR2 YYEEEE. The CDR3 DNA sequence: TGTGCCAGCAGCTTGTGGGACAGGGTGTACATTCAGTACTTC. Its protein is CASSLWDRVYIQYF.

The CDR3 sequence: CASRLTGANVLTF. The CDR3 DNA reads as TGTGCCAGTAGGCTGACAGGGGCCAACGTCCTGACTTTC. This chain connects TRBV19 to TRBJ2-6; no firm D call. V was cut by 6 bases and J by 4 bases, with 7 bases left in between. CDR1 is LNHDA and CDR2 is SQIVND in the germline V gene (reference sequence). This CDR3 region has 13 residues. Variable domain in full (rest from reference TRBV19 and TRBJ2-6): DGGITQSPKYLFRKEGQNVTLSCEQNLNHDAMYWYRQDPGQGLRLIYYSQIVNDFQKGDIAEGYSVSREKKESFPLTVTSAQKNPTAFYLCASRLTGANVLTFGAGSRLTVL.

The chain employs TRBV10-1 and TRBJ1-1, with 7 bases identical to TRBD1. The CDR3 extends over 13 amino acids. Trimming took 6 bases from V and 4 from J; bases not matched to a gene: 5. Per germline, CDR1 WNHNN and CDR2 SYGVQD (reference sequence). This CDR3 reads CASRDNRGTEAFF. The CDR3 bases are TGCGCCAGCAGGGACAACAGGGGCACTGAAGCTTTCTTT.

There are many counts of this clone. CDR3 sequence: CASNEPFTAVQYF. CDR3 DNA sequence: TGTGCCAGCAACGAGCCCTTTACAGCGGTGCAGTACTTC. The V and J genes are TRBV2 and TRBJ2-7; possible D gene TRBD2, 5 bases. Germline assignment: CDR1 SNHLY and CDR2 FYNNEI. The CDR3 contains 13 residues. With 7 bases removed from V and 9 bases from J, the gap between germline ends came to 19 bases.

A word on this clone: This sample also contains other DNA sequences that code for the same CDR3. This chain joins TRBV30 and TRBJ2-5, with TRBD2 identical over 9 bases. This CDR3 spans 15 amino acids. Germline assignment: CDR1 GTSNPN and CDR2 SVGIG (reference sequence). After removal of 5 bases from V and 5 bases from J, the junction contained 12 bases not matched to a gene. CDR3 DNA sequence: TGTGCCTGGCGTGCCGGACTAGCGAGACAGGAGACCCAGTACTTC. Translated: CAWRAGLARQETQYF. Full variable domain (outside the CDR3, taken from reference TRBV30 and TRBJ2-5): SQTIHQWPATLVQPVGSPLSLECTVEGTSNPNLYWYRQAAGRGLQLLFYSVGIGQISSEVPQNLSASRPQDRQFILSSKKLLLSDSGFYLCAWRAGLARQETQYFGPGTRLLVL.

This chain uses TRBV23-1 with TRBJ2-4; D gene ambiguous. TRBV23-1 is an ORF, with its function uncertain. Deletions cut 8 bases from V and 7 bases from J, with 6 bases between. This CDR3 spans 10 amino acids. The CDR3 loop is CASSLNIQYF. In DNA, the CDR3 is TGCGCCAGCTCTCTCAACATTCAGTACTTC.

The sample holds one count of this clone. V and J are TRBV19 and TRBJ1-4; 7 bases are a match to TRBD1. The CDR3 totals 18 residues. CDR1 is LNHDA, CDR2 SQIVND, per germline (reference sequence). The V segment lost 5 bases and the J segment 8 bases; nucleotides outside the gene matches: 20. Here the CDR3 reads CASSSPRTGSRSSEKLFF. CDR3 in DNA: TGTGCCAGTAGTTCACCCCGGACAGGTTCACGATCAAGCGAAAAACTGTTTTTT. Using reference TRBV19 and TRBJ1-4 for the parts outside the CDR3, the full variable domain is DGGITQSPKYLFRKEGQNVTLSCEQNLNHDAMYWYRQDPGQGLRLIYYSQIVNDFQKGDIAEGYSVSREKKESFPLTVTSAQKNPTAFYLCASSSPRTGSRSSEKLFFGSGTQLSVL.

The V gene is TRBV4-2, the J gene TRBJ2-3; no clear D gene. The V gene lost 1 base and the J gene lost 0 bases, with 8 bases spanning the gap. This CDR3 is built from 15 residues. The germline V gene has CDR1 LGHNA and CDR2 YNFKEQ. The DNA of the CDR3 is TGTGCCAGCAGCCAAGTGCACAGAAGCACAGATACGCAGTATTTT. Amino acid sequence: CASSQVHRSTDTQYF.

This chain uses TRBV4-1 with TRBJ2-1; TRBD2 matches at 9 bases. CDR3 length: 17 amino acids. V lost 4 bases to trimming and J lost 8 bases; unmatched junction nucleotides: 15. Germline V lookup: CDR1 MGHRA, CDR2 YSYEKL. The CDR3 nucleotides read TGCGCCAGCAGCCGGGTTAGTCCGGCGGGAGGGCCGGATGAGCAGTTCTTC. Its translation: CASSRVSPAGGPDEQFF.

CDR3 coding DNA: TGCAGCGCTGCGGGGGGAGGGGACGAGCAGTACTTC. This gives the protein CSAAGGGDEQYF. V is TRBV29-1 and J is TRBJ2-7; TRBD2 matches 8 bases. This CDR3 region has 12 residues. CDR1 SQVTM and CDR2 ANQGSEA come from the germline V gene. V dropped 7 bases and J dropped 5; count of bases not matched to a gene: 7.

The chain is built from TRBV5-1 and TRBJ2-2; the match to TRBD1 covers 7 bases. Trimming removed 3 bases from V and 1 base from J; junction bases left unmatched: 3. Germline V gene sequence: CDR1 SGHRS, CDR2 YFSETQ. This CDR3 has 15 residues. The CDR3 region is CASSSGQVNTGELFF. In DNA form, the CDR3 reads TGCGCCAGCAGCTCCGGACAGGTGAACACCGGGGAGCTGTTTTTT.

The chain links TRBV15 to TRBJ2-1; 9 bases align to TRBD2. The CDR3 is made up of 18 amino acids. Germline CDR1 and CDR2: LNHNV and YYDKDF (reference sequence). V lost 0 bases, J lost 3 bases, and 9 bases stayed unmatched. The CDR3 nucleotides are TGTGCCACCAGCAGAGACTTAGCGGGAGAGGCGCTCTACAATGAGCAGTTCTTC. Amino acids: CATSRDLAGEALYNEQFF.